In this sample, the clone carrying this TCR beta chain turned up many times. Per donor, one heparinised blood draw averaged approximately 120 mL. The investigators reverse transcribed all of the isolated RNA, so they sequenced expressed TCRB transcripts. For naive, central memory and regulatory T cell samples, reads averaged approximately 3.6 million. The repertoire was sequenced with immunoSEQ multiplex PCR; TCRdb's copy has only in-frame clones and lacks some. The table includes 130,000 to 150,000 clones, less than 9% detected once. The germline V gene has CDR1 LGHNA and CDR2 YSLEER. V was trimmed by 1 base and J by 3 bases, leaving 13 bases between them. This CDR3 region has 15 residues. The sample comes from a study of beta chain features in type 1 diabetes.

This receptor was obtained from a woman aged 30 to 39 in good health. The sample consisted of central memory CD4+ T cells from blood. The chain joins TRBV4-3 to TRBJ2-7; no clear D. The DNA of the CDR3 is TGCGCCAGCAGCCAAGTGGGTCAGGTCGGCTACGAGCAGTACTTC. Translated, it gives CASSQVGQVGYEQYF.